These 5 T cell receptor beta chains share one sample of origin, sequenced in a study of PD-L1 blockade in urothelial cancer. Profiling relied on immunoSEQ multiplex PCR, and the TCRdb table lists in-frame clones only, not all of them. The sample gives tens of thousands of clones, less than 95% of which show up once; 6% to 8% is in the top ten. Time point noted: peripheral blood 6 weeks after treatment start. Material: PBMCs, obtained around atezolizumab (anti-PD-L1) treatment. The receptors were gathered from a man aged 65 to 79 with urothelial cancer.

The gene calls are TRBV29-1 and TRBJ2-3; 9 bases match TRBD1. The CDR3 has 14 residues. Germline V CDR1 and CDR2: SQVTM, ANQGSEA. With V trimmed by 5 bases and J by 2 bases, 5 bases remained unmatched. CDR3 nucleotides: TGCAGCGTTCGGACAGGGGACATCACAGATACGCAGTATTTT. Its protein is CSVRTGDITDTQYF.

This clone occurred once. The chain links TRBV2 to TRBJ2-6, with unresolved D. The CDR3 contains 15 residues. Trimming pared 3 bases from V and 0 bases from J, leaving 6 bases between. The germline CDR1 and CDR2 sequences are SNHLY and FYNNEI. For the CDR3, the DNA is TGTGCCAGCAGTGATTGGGCCTCTGGGGCCAACGTCCTGACTTTC. Amino acid sequence: CASSDWASGANVLTF.

This rearrangement joins TRBV19 to TRBJ2-2, with 8 bases that match TRBD1. V gave up 4 bases and J gave up 5 bases; unmatched junction bases: 3. The germline gives CDR1 LNHDA, CDR2 SQIVND (reference sequence). The CDR3 covers 14 residues. CDR3 nucleotide sequence: TGTGCCAGTAGTAGGGACAGGTGGACCGGGGAGCTGTTTTTT. As protein: CASSRDRWTGELFF.

The chain carries TRBV5-1 and TRBJ2-7; 12 bases are shared with TRBD2. V lost 6 bases and J lost 6; bases outside the gene matches: 7. Germline assignment: CDR1 SGHRS and CDR2 YFSETQ. This CDR3 contains 14 residues. The CDR3 nucleotides are TGCGCCAGCATCCCGACTAGCGGGAGTCGCGAGCAGTACTTC. Residues: CASIPTSGSREQYF.

The chain combines TRBV25-1 with TRBJ2-1; 8 bases line up with TRBD1. V dropped 3 bases and J dropped 0; count of bases not matched to a gene: 7. Germline-derived CDR1 and CDR2 are MGHDK and SYGVNS. The CDR3 covers 17 residues. CDR3: CASSDHRGITSYNEQFF. Written as DNA, the CDR3 is TGTGCCAGCAGTGATCACAGGGGGATCACCTCCTACAATGAGCAGTTCTTC.